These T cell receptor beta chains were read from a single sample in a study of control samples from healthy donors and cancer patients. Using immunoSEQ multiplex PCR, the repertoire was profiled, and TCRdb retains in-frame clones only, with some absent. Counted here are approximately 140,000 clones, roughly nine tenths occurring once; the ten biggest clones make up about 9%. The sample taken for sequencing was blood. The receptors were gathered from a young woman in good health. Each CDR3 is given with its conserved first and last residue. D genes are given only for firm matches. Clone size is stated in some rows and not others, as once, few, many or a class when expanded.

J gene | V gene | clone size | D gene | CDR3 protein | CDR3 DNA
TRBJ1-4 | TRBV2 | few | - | CASTWAGDEKLFF | TGTGCCAGCACGTGGGCAGGGGATGAAAAACTGTTTTTT
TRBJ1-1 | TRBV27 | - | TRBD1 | CASSWGGTGGGFTEAFF | TGTGCCAGCAGCTGGGGGGGGACAGGGGGCGGTTTCACTGAAGCTTTCTTT
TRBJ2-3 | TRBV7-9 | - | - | CASSVERAGDTQYF | TGTGCCAGCAGCGTCGAGAGGGCGGGAGATACGCAGTATTTT
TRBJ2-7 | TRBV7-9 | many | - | CASIPLWTDGSGTYEQYF | TGTGCCAGCATCCCTCTCTGGACAGATGGAAGCGGGACCTACGAGCAGTACTTC
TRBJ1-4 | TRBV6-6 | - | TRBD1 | CASSRGTGSNEKLFF | TGTGCCAGCAGTCGGGGGACAGGGAGTAATGAAAAACTGTTTTTT
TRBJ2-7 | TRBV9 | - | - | CASSVGHGSVDEQYF | TGTGCCAGCAGCGTGGGTCACGGGAGCGTCGACGAGCAGTACTTC
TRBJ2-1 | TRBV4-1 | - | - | CASSQDLSVWAEQFF | TGCGCCAGCAGCCAAGATCTAAGTGTGTGGGCCGAGCAGTTCTTC
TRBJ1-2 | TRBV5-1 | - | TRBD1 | CASSKEQGIYGYTF | TGCGCCAGCAGCAAGGAACAGGGGATCTATGGCTACACCTTC
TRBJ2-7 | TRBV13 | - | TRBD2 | CASSLAMGLAGVGREQYF | TGTGCCAGCAGCTTAGCTATGGGACTAGCGGGAGTGGGGCGAGAGCAGTACTTC
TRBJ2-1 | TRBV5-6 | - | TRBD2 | CASSSSFMGLAGSNEQFF | TGTGCCAGCAGCTCGAGTTTTATGGGACTAGCGGGTAGCAATGAGCAGTTCTTC